These T cell receptor beta chains were read from a single sample in a study of T cells in Graves' hyperthyroidism and ophthalmopathy. TCRdb re-analysed the multiplex PCR reads in MiXCR, keeping a single row per CDR3 protein. The sample records about 210,000 distinct CDR3 sequences, about a sixth being singletons. Sequencing input: blood. Receptor source: a man between 45 and 60 years old with Graves' hyperthyroidism. CDR3s leave out the opening cysteine and the closing phenylalanine or tryptophan. Fields, in order: J gene, V gene, CDR3 protein.

TRBJ2-5 | TRBV9 | ASSPPVGKTQY
TRBJ1-5 | TRBV10-3 | AISEHGQGAGQPQH
TRBJ1-4 | TRBV18 | ASSRGARKTEKLF
TRBJ1-3 | TRBV12-3/TRBV12-4 | ASSPQGYGNTIY
TRBJ2-3 | TRBV11-2 | ASTNRAKGTDTQY
TRBJ2-5 | TRBV30 | AWKGSPETQY
TRBJ1-3 | TRBV9 | ASSAGLGNTIY
TRBJ2-1 | TRBV10-3 | AIDSSGRGSGEQF
TRBJ1-2 | TRBV20-1 | SARDWAGSGYGYT
TRBJ2-5 | TRBV6-1 | ASTPGLLGETQY
TRBJ1-2 | TRBV12-3/TRBV12-4 | ATQGRDYGYT
TRBJ1-5 | TRBV6-8 | ASSTSGAYSNQPQH
TRBJ2-3 | TRBV27 | ASSLYRGWSTQY
TRBJ2-1 | TRBV5-1 | ASSQDNSYNEQF
TRBJ1-6 | TRBV6-5 | ASSYGWGTDNSPLH
TRBJ2-3 | TRBV2 | ASSLRRLAGGDTQY